This T cell receptor (beta chain) was obtained from a study of beta chain features in type 1 diabetes. All sorted populations exceeded 95% purity. Germline V CDR1 and CDR2: MDHEN, SYDVKM. V was pared by 7 bases and J by 8 bases, with 24 bases between. CDR3 size: 16 residues. As every portion of the isolated RNA was reverse transcribed, the sequencing read expressed TCRB transcripts. Here immunoSEQ multiplex PCR was the method, and the copy in TCRdb shows in-frame clones only, minus some. The sample lists around 300,000 clones, under 8.5% seen once, with more than 1% in the top ten. This clone appeared many times.

Sequenced: central memory CD4+ T cells from blood. V gene TRBV28 combines with J gene TRBJ2-4; no definite D call. The clonotype was recovered from a woman aged 18-29 years in good health. The DNA for the CDR3 is TGTGCCAGCAACGCCGCCGGCCCCCCAAGAGGAGACATTCAGTACTTC. It yields the protein CASNAAGPPRGDIQYF.